One sample yielded the 3 T cell receptor beta chains listed below, sequenced in a study of T cells after yellow fever vaccination. From the 5' RACE reads, TCRdb called clonotypes with MiXCR, one entry per CDR3 protein. This sample has around 100,000 distinct CDR3 sequences, with roughly 6% found just once. This specimen was CD8+ T cells sorted from PBMCs, taken 10 days after the yellow fever booster vaccination. The source of these receptors is a man aged 18 to 35 who received the YFV17D yellow fever vaccine.

The chain employs TRBV12-3 or TRBV12-4 and TRBJ2-5; TRBD1 matches at 8 bases. Trimming at V came to 5 bases and at J to 5 bases, leaving 4 bases not matched to a gene. The CDR3 is made up of 13 amino acids. CDR3 nucleotide sequence: TGTGCCAGCAGTCCCGGGACAGGCGAGACCCAGTACTTC. The encoded protein is CASSPGTGETQYF.

The CDR3 protein is CASSQGPRSTQYF. The CDR3 DNA sequence: TGTGCCAGCAGCCAAGGGCCCCGGTCGACCCAGTACTTC. The chain uses TRBV6-2 or TRBV6-3 and TRBJ2-5, with no clear D. In germline, CDR1 is MNHEY, CDR2 SVGEGT. CDR3 length equals 13 residues. Trimming removed 6 bases from V and 7 bases from J, with 15 bases in between.

This chain joins TRBV4-3 and TRBJ2-1; 7 bases map to TRBD1. The junction had 0 bases not matched to a gene; V was cut back by 0 bases and J by 1 base. Germline CDR1 is LGHNA and CDR2 is YSLEER. This CDR3 region has 15 residues. This chain's CDR3 is CASSQEDRSYNEQFF. In nucleotides, the CDR3 is TGCGCCAGCAGCCAAGAGGACAGGTCCTACAATGAGCAGTTCTTC.